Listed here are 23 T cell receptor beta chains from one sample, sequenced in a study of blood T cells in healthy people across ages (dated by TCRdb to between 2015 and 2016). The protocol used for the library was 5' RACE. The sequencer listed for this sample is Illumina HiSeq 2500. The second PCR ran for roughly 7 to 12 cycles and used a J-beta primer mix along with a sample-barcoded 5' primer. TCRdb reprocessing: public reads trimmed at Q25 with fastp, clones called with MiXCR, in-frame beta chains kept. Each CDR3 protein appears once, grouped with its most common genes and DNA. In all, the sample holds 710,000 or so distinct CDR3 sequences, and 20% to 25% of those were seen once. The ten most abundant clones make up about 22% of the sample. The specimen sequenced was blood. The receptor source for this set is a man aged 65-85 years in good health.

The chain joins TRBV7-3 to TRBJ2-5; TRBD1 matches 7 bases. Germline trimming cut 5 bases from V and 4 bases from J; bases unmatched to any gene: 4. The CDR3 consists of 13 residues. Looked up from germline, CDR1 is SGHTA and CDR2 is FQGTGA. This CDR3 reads CASSRGLGETQYF. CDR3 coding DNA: TGTGCCAGCAGCAGGGGGCTTGGAGAGACCCAGTACTTC.

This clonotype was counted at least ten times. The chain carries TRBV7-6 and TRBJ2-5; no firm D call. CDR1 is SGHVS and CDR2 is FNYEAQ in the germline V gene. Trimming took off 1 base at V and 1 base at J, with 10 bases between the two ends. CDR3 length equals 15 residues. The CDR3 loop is CASSLDIGSQETQYF. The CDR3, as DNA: TGTGCCAGCAGCTTAGATATCGGGTCCCAAGAGACCCAGTACTTC.

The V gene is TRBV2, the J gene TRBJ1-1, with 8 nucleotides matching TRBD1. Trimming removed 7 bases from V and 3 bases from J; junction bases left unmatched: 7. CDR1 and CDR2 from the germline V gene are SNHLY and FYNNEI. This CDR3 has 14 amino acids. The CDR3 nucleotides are TGTGCCAGCAACGGACAGGGAAGTGACACTGAAGCTTTCTTT. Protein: CASNGQGSDTEAFF.

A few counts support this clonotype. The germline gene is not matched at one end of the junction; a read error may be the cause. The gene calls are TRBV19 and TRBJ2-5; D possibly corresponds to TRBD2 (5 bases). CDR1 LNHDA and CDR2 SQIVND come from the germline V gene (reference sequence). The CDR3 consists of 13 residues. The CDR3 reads CASSRTENYEQHF. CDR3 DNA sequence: TGTGCCAGTAGTAGGACTGAAAATTACGAGCAGCACTTC.

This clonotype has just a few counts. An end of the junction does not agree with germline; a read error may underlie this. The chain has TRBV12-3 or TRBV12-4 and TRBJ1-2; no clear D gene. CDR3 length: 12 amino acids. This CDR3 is CAGSRTKGGYTF. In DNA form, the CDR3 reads TGTGCCGGCAGCAGAACAAAGGGCGGCTACACCTTC.

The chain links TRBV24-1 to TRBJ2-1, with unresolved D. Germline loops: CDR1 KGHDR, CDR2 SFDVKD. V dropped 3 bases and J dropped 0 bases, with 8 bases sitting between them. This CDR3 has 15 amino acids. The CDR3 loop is CATSDGPSSYNEQFF. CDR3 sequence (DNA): TGTGCCACCAGTGATGGCCCAAGCTCCTACAATGAGCAGTTCTTC.

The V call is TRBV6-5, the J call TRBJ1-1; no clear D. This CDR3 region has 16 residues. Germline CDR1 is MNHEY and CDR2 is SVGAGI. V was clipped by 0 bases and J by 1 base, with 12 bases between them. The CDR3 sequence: CASSYSGIWRNTEAFF. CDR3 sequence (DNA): TGTGCCAGCAGTTACTCAGGGATCTGGAGGAACACTGAAGCTTTCTTT.

The CDR3 DNA sequence: TGTGCCAGCAGCTGGTTGACCAACGGAGAGACCCAGTACTTC. It encodes CASSWLTNGETQYF. This chain joins TRBV5-5 and TRBJ2-5, with D hard to call. CDR1 is SGHKS and CDR2 is YYEKEE in the germline V gene (reference sequence). V was cut by 3 bases and J by 4 bases, with 13 bases left in between. This CDR3 is 14 amino acids long.

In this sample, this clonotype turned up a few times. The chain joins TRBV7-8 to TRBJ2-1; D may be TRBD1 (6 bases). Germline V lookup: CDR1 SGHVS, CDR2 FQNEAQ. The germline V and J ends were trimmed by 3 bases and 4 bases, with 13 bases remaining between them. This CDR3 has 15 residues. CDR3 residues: CASSLDRGQYNEQFF. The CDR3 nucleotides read TGTGCCAGCAGCTTGGACCGAGGACAGTACAATGAGCAGTTCTTC.

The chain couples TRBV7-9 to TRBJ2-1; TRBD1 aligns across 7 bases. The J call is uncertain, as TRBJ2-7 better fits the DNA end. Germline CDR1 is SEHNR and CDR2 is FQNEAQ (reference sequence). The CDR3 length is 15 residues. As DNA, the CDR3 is TGTGCCAGCAGCTCCGGTGGGGGACAGTCCTTGGAGCAGTACGTC. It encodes CASSSGGGQSLEQYV.

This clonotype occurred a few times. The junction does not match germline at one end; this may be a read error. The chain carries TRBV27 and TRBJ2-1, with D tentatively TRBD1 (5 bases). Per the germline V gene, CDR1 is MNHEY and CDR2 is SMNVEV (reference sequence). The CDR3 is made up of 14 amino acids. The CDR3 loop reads CAGSLTTANNEQFF. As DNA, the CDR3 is TGTGCCGGCAGTTTGACGACAGCAAACAATGAGCAGTTCTTC.

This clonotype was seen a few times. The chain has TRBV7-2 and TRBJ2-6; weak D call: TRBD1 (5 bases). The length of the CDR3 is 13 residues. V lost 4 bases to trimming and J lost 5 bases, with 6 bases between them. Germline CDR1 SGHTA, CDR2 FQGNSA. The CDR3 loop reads CASSSDRANVLTF. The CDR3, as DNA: TGTGCCAGCAGCTCGGACAGGGCCAACGTCCTGACTTTC.

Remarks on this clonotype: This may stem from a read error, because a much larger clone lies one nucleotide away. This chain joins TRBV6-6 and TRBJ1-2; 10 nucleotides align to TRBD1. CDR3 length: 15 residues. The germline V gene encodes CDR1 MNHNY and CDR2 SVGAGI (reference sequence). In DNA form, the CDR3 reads TGTGCCGGCAGTTACTTGACAGGGGGCGACTATGGCTACACCTTC. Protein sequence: CAGSYLTGGDYGYTF.

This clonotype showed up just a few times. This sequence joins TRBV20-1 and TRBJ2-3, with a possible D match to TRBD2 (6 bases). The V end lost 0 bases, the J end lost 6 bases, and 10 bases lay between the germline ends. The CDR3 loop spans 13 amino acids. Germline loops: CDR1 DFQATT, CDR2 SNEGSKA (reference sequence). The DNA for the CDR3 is TGCAGTGCTAGAGAACGGAGGGCGGATACGCAGTATTTT. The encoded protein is CSARERRADTQYF.

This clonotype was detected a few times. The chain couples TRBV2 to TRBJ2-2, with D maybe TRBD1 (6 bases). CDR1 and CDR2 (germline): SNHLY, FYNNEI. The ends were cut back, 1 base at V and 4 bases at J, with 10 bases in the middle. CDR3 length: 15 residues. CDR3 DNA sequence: TGTGCCAGCAGTGAAGGGGGGCTAGGCACCGGGGAGCTGTTTTTT. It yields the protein CASSEGGLGTGELFF.

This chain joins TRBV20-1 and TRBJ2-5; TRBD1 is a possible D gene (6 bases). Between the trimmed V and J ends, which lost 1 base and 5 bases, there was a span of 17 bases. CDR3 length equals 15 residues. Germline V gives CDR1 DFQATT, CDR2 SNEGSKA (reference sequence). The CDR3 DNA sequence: TGCAGTGCTAGAGGCCAAGGGGGTAGCTGGGAGACCCAGTACTTC. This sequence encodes CSARGQGGSWETQYF.

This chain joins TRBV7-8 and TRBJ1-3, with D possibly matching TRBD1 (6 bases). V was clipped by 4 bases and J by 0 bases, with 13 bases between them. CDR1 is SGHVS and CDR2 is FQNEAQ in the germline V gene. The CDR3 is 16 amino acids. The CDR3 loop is CASSSRQASSGNTIYF. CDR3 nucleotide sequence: TGTGCCAGCAGCTCAAGACAGGCTTCCTCTGGAAACACCATATATTTT. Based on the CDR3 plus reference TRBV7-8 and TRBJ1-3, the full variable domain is GAGVSQSPRYKVAKRGQDVALRCDPISGHVSLFWYQQALGQGPEFLTYFQNEAQLDKSGLPSDRFFAERPEGSVSTLKIQRTQQEDSAVYLCASSSRQASSGNTIYFGEGSWLTVV.

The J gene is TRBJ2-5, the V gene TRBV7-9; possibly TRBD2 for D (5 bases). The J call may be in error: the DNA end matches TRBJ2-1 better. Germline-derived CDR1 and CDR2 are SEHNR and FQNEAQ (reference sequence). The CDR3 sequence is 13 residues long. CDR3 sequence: CASSLGTSDEQFF. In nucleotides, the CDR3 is TGTGCCAGCAGCTTAGGAACTAGTGATGAGCAGTTCTTC.

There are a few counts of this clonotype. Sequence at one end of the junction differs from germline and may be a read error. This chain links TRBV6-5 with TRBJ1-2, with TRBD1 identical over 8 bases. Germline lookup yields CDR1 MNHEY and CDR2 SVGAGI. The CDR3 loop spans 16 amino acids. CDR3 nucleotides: TGTGCCGGCAGTTACCTGACAGGGGCCCAAAACTATGGCTACACCTTC. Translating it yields CAGSYLTGAQNYGYTF.

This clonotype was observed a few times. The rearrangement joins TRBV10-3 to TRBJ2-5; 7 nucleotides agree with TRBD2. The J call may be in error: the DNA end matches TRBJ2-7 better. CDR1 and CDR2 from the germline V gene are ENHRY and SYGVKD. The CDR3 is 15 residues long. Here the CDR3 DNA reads TGTGCCATCAGTGACCCACGGGGGGACTCCTACGAGCAGTACGTC. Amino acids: CAISDPRGDSYEQYV.

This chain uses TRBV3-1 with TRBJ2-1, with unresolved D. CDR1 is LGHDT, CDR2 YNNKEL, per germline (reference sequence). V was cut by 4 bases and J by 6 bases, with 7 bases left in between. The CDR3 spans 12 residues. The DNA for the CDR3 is TGTGCCAGCAGCCGACAACCCAATGAGCAGTTCTTC. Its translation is CASSRQPNEQFF.

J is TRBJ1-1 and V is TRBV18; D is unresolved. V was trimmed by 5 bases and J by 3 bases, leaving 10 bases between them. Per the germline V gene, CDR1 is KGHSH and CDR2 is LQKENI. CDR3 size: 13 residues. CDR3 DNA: TGTGCCAGCTCATACAATGGAGACACTGAAGCTTTCTTT. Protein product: CASSYNGDTEAFF.

The CDR3 sequence: CASSLASDRLHTEAFF. The CDR3 bases are TGCGCCAGCAGCTTGGCATCCGACAGGTTGCACACTGAAGCTTTCTTT. The chain recombines TRBV5-1 with TRBJ1-1; possibly TRBD1 for D (6 bases). CDR3 length: 16 residues. V gave up 0 bases and J gave up 3 bases, with 15 bases separating them. The germline CDR1 and CDR2 sequences are SGHRS and YFSETQ.